A single sample is the source of the 20 T cell receptor beta chains below, sequenced in a study of immune heterogeneity within non-small cell lung tumors. Bulk tumor genomic DNA constituted the template, at about 600 ng per sample. From each primary tumor, several far-apart biopsies were obtained during surgery. Curative surgery was performed on patients who had untreated, newly diagnosed non-small cell lung cancer. Multiplex PCR amplified the TCR beta CDR3 region. Its first round ran for around 11 cycles with 32 V and 13 J primers. From the multiplex PCR reads, TCRdb called clonotypes with MiXCR, one entry per CDR3 protein. The sample holds tens of thousands of distinct CDR3 sequences, around 28% seen once. Input material: lung tumor tissue. These receptors all come from a man aged 35-49 years with non-small cell lung cancer.

In regard to this clonotype: At one of its ends the junction is not consistent with the germline gene, which may arise from a read error. The J gene is TRBJ2-7, the V gene TRBV5-1; 7 nucleotides align to TRBD1. The CDR3 is 16 amino acids. From germline, CDR1 is SGHRS and CDR2 YFSETQ. As DNA, the CDR3 is TGCGCCAGCAGCTTGGACAAACTGGTGACAGGGTACGAACAGTACTTC. Translating gives CASSLDKLVTGYEQYF.

Remarks on this clonotype: With a much larger clone just one base away, this may be a read error. The gene calls are TRBV28 and TRBJ1-2; possibly TRBD1 for D (6 bases). This CDR3 is 13 amino acids long. Germline V gene sequence: CDR1 MDHEN, CDR2 SYDVKM. The CDR3 protein is CASSYRVPYGYAF. As DNA, the CDR3 is TGTGCCAGCAGTTACAGGGTACCCTATGGCTACGCCTTC.

In its sample, this clonotype was seen many times. The chain has TRBV6-1 and TRBJ2-7; 7 bases align to TRBD1. The CDR3 has 14 amino acids. V lost 9 bases, J lost 4 bases, and 12 bases stayed unmatched. CDR1 and CDR2 (germline): MNHNS, SASEGT. CDR3: CASSRDRETYEQYF. The DNA for the CDR3 is TGTGCCAGTTCCCGGGACAGAGAAACATACGAGCAGTACTTC.

The chain carries TRBV18 and TRBJ2-7; possibly TRBD1 for D (5 bases). CDR3 length equals 13 residues. Trimming took 6 bases from V and 6 from J, leaving 15 bases between them. CDR1 is KGHSH and CDR2 is LQKENI in the germline V gene. The CDR3 here is CASSRSRQGEQYF. The CDR3 nucleotides are TGTGCCAGCTCGCGCTCTAGGCAGGGCGAGCAGTACTTC.

This clonotype was detected many times. The chain joins TRBV6-1 to TRBJ1-6, with unresolved D. The germline V gene has CDR1 MNHNS and CDR2 SASEGT. This CDR3 has 15 residues. The V and J ends lost 2 bases and 0 bases respectively, with 5 bases between them. CDR3 residues: CASSESLSYNSPLHF. As DNA, the CDR3 is TGTGCCAGCAGTGAATCGCTCTCCTATAATTCACCCCTCCACTTT.

At least ten counts were recorded for this clonotype. The chain combines TRBV27 with TRBJ1-5; 7 nucleotides align to TRBD1. Germline-derived CDR1 and CDR2 are MNHEY and SMNVEV (reference sequence). The junction had 11 bases not matched to a gene; V was cut back by 5 bases and J by 4 bases. The CDR3 extends over 16 amino acids. The CDR3 here is CASSGYQTGNNQPQHF. CDR3 coding DNA: TGTGCCAGCAGTGGTTACCAGACAGGGAATAATCAGCCCCAGCATTTT.

This clonotype was observed a few times. The chain combines TRBV20-1 with TRBJ1-2; D remains ambiguous. This CDR3 contains 12 residues. Trimming removed 5 bases from V and 8 bases from J, with 15 bases in between. Germline V lookup: CDR1 DFQATT, CDR2 SNEGSKA (reference sequence). CDR3 in DNA: TGCAGTGCTCCGGACGGGTCCACGGGCTACACCTTC. Translation gives CSAPDGSTGYTF.

This clonotype has a count of ten or more. The gene calls are TRBV10-3 and TRBJ2-7; D possibly corresponds to TRBD1 (6 bases). Germline loops: CDR1 ENHRY, CDR2 SYGVKD. This CDR3 spans 11 amino acids. Trimming cost V 10 bases and J 6 bases, with 13 bases left between them. Here the CDR3 DNA reads TGTGCCACAAAGACAGGCTCCGAGCAGTACTTC. It encodes CATKTGSEQYF.

This clonotype appeared many times. This chain joins TRBV20-1 and TRBJ1-6, with 8 bases aligning to TRBD1. Unmatched junction bases numbered 6, after V lost 6 bases and J lost 2 bases. The CDR3 extends over 15 amino acids. The germline V gene encodes CDR1 DFQATT and CDR2 SNEGSKA (reference sequence). CDR3 residues: CSAQTGETYNSPLHF. In nucleotides, the CDR3 is TGCAGTGCCCAGACAGGGGAAACCTATAATTCACCCCTCCACTTT.

This clonotype was seen many times. V usage is TRBV6-1 and J usage is TRBJ1-2; 7 nucleotides match TRBD1. The CDR3 extends over 16 amino acids. J was trimmed by 1 base and V by 5 bases; bases with no gene match: 10. Per the germline V gene, CDR1 is MNHNS and CDR2 is SASEGT. The DNA for the CDR3 is TGTGCCAGCAGTCGTCCGACAGGGACCATTAACTATGGCTACACCTTC. Translation: CASSRPTGTINYGYTF.

The chain uses TRBV20-1 and TRBJ1-1; 10 positions agree with TRBD1. The CDR3 runs 15 residues. The junction had 8 bases not matched to a gene; V was cut back by 2 bases and J by 5 bases. Germline-derived CDR1 and CDR2 are DFQATT and SNEGSKA (reference sequence). DNA of the CDR3: TGCAGTGCTAGACAGACCAGGACAGGGGGGACTGAAGCTTTCTTT. Its protein is CSARQTRTGGTEAFF.

The V call is TRBV5-1, the J call TRBJ2-5, with no clear D. The CDR3 is 12 residues long. With 4 bases removed from V and 2 bases from J, the gap between germline ends came to 6 bases. In germline, CDR1 is SGHRS, CDR2 YFSETQ. The CDR3: CASSIFQETQYF. Written as DNA, the CDR3 is TGCGCCAGCAGCATCTTTCAAGAGACCCAGTACTTC.

This chain connects TRBV15 to TRBJ1-4; no clear D gene. CDR1 and CDR2 (germline): LNHNV, YYDKDF (reference sequence). The CDR3 spans 18 residues. Trimming took 0 bases from V and 5 from J, leaving 19 bases between them. The CDR3 protein is CATSRDRTGFGSNEKLFF. The CDR3 nucleotides are TGTGCCACCAGCAGAGATAGGACGGGCTTCGGGTCAAATGAAAAACTGTTTTTT. The entire variable domain, with the rest obtained from reference TRBV15 and TRBJ1-4, is as follows: DAMVIQNPRYQVTQFGKPVTLSCSQTLNHNVMYWYQQKSSQAPKLLFHYYDKDFNNEADTPDNFQSRRPNTSFCFLDIRSPGLGDTAMYLCATSRDRTGFGSNEKLFFGSGTQLSVL.

This clonotype turned up a few times. The rearrangement uses TRBV20-1 and TRBJ2-3; D may be TRBD2 (6 bases). Trimming stripped 3 bases from V and 2 bases from J, with 12 bases between. Germline values: CDR1 DFQATT, CDR2 SNEGSKA (reference sequence). The CDR3 spans 14 residues. The CDR3 bases are TGCAGTGCTAGGTACGGGACTTACACAGATACGCAGTATTTT. It encodes CSARYGTYTDTQYF.

This clonotype was observed many times. This chain uses TRBV30 with TRBJ1-2; no reliable D call. CDR3 length equals 12 residues. Germline CDR1 and CDR2: GTSNPN and SVGIG (reference sequence). Trimming removed 0 bases at V and 5 bases at J, with 7 bases between. CDR3 protein: CAWSVHSYGYTF. DNA of the CDR3: TGTGCCTGGAGTGTACATAGTTATGGCTACACCTTC. Variable domain in full (rest from reference TRBV30 and TRBJ1-2): SQTIHQWPATLVQPVGSPLSLECTVEGTSNPNLYWYRQAAGRGLQLLFYSVGIGQISSEVPQNLSASRPQDRQFILSSKKLLLSDSGFYLCAWSVHSYGYTFGSGTRLTVV.

With respect to this clonotype: This sequence may be a read error, since a much larger clone differs from it by one base. For the CDR3, the DNA is TGCGCCAGCAGCCCCAACCCAAGACCCGGGTCCTCCGTCTACACCTTC. Residues: CASSPNPRPGSSVYTF. The chain couples TRBV5-1 to TRBJ1-2; D gene unclear. The V and J ends lost 4 bases and 10 bases respectively, with 26 bases between them. Germline CDR1 reads SGHRS; CDR2 reads YFSETQ. The length of the CDR3 is 16 residues.

The gene calls are TRBV11-2 and TRBJ2-1; TRBD2 matches 7 bases. This CDR3 comprises 15 residues. The germline CDR1 and CDR2 sequences are SGHAT and FQNNGV. The J segment lost 7 bases and the V segment lost 5 bases, leaving 11 bases of the junction unmatched. The CDR3 nucleotides are TGTGCCAGCAGCCAAGCGGGAAACTCGAGAAATGAGCAGTTCTTC. Its protein product is CASSQAGNSRNEQFF.

About this clonotype itself: An end of the junction does not agree with germline; a read error may underlie this. This chain joins TRBV12-3 or TRBV12-4 and TRBJ1-1; D remains ambiguous. CDR3 length: 14 amino acids. In DNA, the CDR3 is TGTGCCAGAAGTTTGCGGGAGTCGAACACTGAAGCTTTCTTT. Amino acid sequence: CARSLRESNTEAFF.

Regarding this clonotype: This may be a read error: a much more frequent sequence differs by one nucleotide. The chain links TRBV6-2 or TRBV6-3 to TRBJ1-5, with 7 bases aligning to TRBD1. Germline trimming cut 8 bases from V and 7 bases from J; bases unmatched to any gene: 17. The CDR3 consists of 16 residues. The germline V gene encodes CDR1 MNHEY and CDR2 SVGEGT. CDR3 sequence: CASGTVETLGGQPQHF. The CDR3 nucleotides read TGTGCCAGCGGGACAGTGGAAACCCTGGGTGGCCAGCCCCAGCATTTT.

Remarks on this clonotype: This clone may be a read error of a much larger clone one base away. The chain employs TRBV6-2 or TRBV6-3 and TRBJ2-7; TRBD2 aligns across 12 bases. CDR3 length: 15 amino acids. Germline CDR1 MNHEY, CDR2 SVGEGT. V was clipped by 4 bases and J by 8 bases; unmatched bases: 9. This CDR3 is CASSSLAGGPNKQYF. In DNA, the CDR3 is TGTGCCAGCAGTTCACTAGCGGGAGGACCCAACAAGCAGTACTTC.